These T cell receptor beta chains were read from a single sample in a study of T cells in localized non-small cell lung cancer. Some clones are missing from TCRdb's copy, which holds only in-frame ones; the method was immunoSEQ multiplex PCR. The data contain about 2,700 clones, about 25% of them seen just once; the ten biggest clones take up around 16%. The specimen was lung tumor tissue, collected before any cancer treatment. Receptors were obtained from a male donor aged 60 or over with stage I lung adenocarcinoma. Each CDR3 is given with its conserved first and last residue. Clone size is stated in some rows and not others, as once, few, many or a class when expanded.

clone_size v_call cdr3_aa
. TRBV19 CASSMDGRGYNEQFF
few TRBV9 CASSAGQTTEAFF
few TRBV29-1 CSVEASGSNSYEQYF
. TRBV6-8 CASSLGEGRVREKLFF
medium-sized TRBV9 CASSVDNSPLEKQYF
medium-sized TRBV11-3 CASSLGGPSSYEQYF
few TRBV6-8 CASSYSDGSNQPQHF
few TRBV19 CASSDREAEQYF
. TRBV11-3 CASSPKGAGYSNQPQHF
few TRBV11-3 CASKTSRDQFYEQYF
medium-sized TRBV6-8 CASSESHQPQHF
. TRBV19 CASRLSGRAYNEQFF
few TRBV6-8 CASSDSPRSNTGELFF
. TRBV29-1 CSVVSAGQFHEQYF
. TRBV29-1 CSVETPGGNYEQYF
few TRBV6-7 CASGRNTEAFF
. TRBV11-3 CASSLEWQGGELFF
. TRBV5-1 CASMFGRNSGANVLTF
few TRBV9 CASSVEPPDSYQETQYF
. TRBV30 CAWSVKTDTQYF
. TRBV7-5 CASSLGPWTGKPSNQPQHF
. TRBV15 CATSRGGGNTEAFF
. TRBV6-8 CASSSQGLGTEAFF
few TRBV28 CASRTTNEKLFF
. TRBV15 CATSRDLLAASTDTQYF
. TRBV28 CASSLTGRRNTEAFF
once TRBV5-1 CASSFQPSGASSYNEQFF
. TRBV11-3 CASSPRSSLETQYF
few TRBV28 CASRGQPNTGELFF
few TRBV9 CASSLRGRPRETQYF
. TRBV10-2 CASRRGQGAGELFF
. TRBV18 CATRQGARDEQYF
. TRBV18 CASSPPRGGDTEAFF
. TRBV4-1 CASSPRPGGGSANTGELFF
. TRBV11-3 CASSLYGMNTEAFF
. TRBV9 CASSGPLGLAGEDEQYF
few TRBV28 CASFDSLSSYEQYF
. TRBV11-3 CASSLPSFGTGSTGELFF
few TRBV6-8 CASRLAQGVAETQYF
. TRBV9 CASSVEGGSTTDTQYF
medium-sized TRBV6-8 CASSRPGTGDHEQYF
medium-sized TRBV11-3 CASSPGGVSETQYF
few TRBV18 CASSPPTVQETQYF
few TRBV1 CASSQALARYEQYF
. TRBV19 CASSIARGGDRAYEQYF
. TRBV30 CAWRGLGDEQFF
. TRBV19 CASSGSNQPQHF
few TRBV5-1 CASSPGSTQETQYF
few TRBV19 CASTAGDRENEKLFF
. TRBV6-8 CASSGAGTGDNEQFF
few TRBV11-3 CASSTGTGVGNEQYF
few TRBV28 CASRDGRAIYEQYF
. TRBV19 CADPRAVPTYEQYF
few TRBV11-3 CASSLGGVAEKLFF
. TRBV5-1 CASSRAQGSNEKLFF
. TRBV6-8 CASSVELAATYEQYF
. TRBV11-3 CASGNPATNEKLFF